This T cell receptor (beta chain) was retrieved from a study of cytomegalovirus exposure and HLA in healthy donors. The CDR3 consists of 14 residues. The V gene's germline CDR1 is SGHTA and CDR2 FQGNSA. V gave up 4 bases and J gave up 6 bases; unmatched junction bases: 7. The PCR contained 60 Vbeta and 13 Jbeta primers. The table came from immunoSEQ multiplex PCR; TCRdb's copy has only in-frame clones and leaves some out. The table lists 100,000 to 150,000 clones, 80% of them singletons. The study's findings and limits: While the bulk of TCR sequences proved rare, some public TCRs turned up in many donors. The majority of CMV-associated TCR beta chains were reported as apparently HLA-restricted in a later analysis.

As for this clone: Antigen: not known.

The specimen was PBMCs. The TCR originated in a man aged 50 to 60 in good health and CMV-seronegative. This chain connects TRBV7-2 to TRBJ1-1, with 8 bases lining up with TRBD1. The CDR3 is CASSSQGAFPEAFF. The CDR3 DNA is TGTGCCAGCAGCTCGCAGGGGGCGTTCCCTGAAGCTTTCTTT.